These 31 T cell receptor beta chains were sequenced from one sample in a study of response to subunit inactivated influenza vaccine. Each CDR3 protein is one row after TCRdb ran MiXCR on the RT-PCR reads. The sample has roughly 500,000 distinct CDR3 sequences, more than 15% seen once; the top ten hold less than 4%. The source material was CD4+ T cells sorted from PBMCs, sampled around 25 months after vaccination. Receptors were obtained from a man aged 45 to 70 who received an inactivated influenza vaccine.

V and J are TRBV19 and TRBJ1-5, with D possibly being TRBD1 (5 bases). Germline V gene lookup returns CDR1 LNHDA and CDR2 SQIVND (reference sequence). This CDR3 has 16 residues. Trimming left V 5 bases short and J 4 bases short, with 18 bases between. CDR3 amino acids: CASSLNGDGWNQPQHF. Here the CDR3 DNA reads TGTGCCAGTAGTCTGAACGGGGACGGTTGGAATCAGCCCCAGCATTTT.

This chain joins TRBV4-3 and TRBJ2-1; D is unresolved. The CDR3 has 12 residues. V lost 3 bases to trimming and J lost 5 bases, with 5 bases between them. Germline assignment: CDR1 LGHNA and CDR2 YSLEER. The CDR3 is CASSHGHNEQFF. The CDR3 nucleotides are TGCGCCAGCAGCCATGGCCACAATGAGCAGTTCTTC.

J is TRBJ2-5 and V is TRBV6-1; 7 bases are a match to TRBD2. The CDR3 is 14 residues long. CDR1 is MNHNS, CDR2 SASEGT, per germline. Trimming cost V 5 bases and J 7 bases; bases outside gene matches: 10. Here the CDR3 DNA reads TGTGCCAGCAGTCCGACTAGCCCTCCGGGGACCCAGTACTTC. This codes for CASSPTSPPGTQYF.

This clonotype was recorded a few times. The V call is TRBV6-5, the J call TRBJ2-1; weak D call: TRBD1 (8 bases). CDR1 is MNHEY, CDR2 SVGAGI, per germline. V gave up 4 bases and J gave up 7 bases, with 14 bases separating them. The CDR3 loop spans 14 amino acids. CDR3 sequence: CASSSGQGGNEQFF. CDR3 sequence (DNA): TGTGCCAGCAGTTCTGGACAGGGAGGGAATGAGCAGTTCTTC.

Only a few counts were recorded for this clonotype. The CDR3 protein is CASSPGLKNQPQHF. The DNA of the CDR3 is TGTGCCAGCAGCCCGGGTCTGAAGAATCAGCCCCAGCATTTT. The chain links TRBV7-2 to TRBJ1-5, with D unclear. The V gene lost 5 bases and the J gene lost 4 bases, with 12 bases spanning the gap. CDR1 is SGHTA, CDR2 FQGNSA, per germline. The CDR3 runs to 14 residues.

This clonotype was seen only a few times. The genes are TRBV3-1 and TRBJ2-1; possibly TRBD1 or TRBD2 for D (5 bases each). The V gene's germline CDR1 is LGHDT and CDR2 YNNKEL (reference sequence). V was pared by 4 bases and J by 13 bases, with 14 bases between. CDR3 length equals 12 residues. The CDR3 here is CASSPRGRYQFF. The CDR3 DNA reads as TGTGCCAGCAGCCCCCGGGGCCGCTATCAGTTCTTC.

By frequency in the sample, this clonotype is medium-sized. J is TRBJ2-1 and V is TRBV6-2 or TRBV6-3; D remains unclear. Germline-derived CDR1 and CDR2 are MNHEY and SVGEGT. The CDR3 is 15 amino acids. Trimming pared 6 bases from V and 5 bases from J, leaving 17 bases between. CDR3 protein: CASSHPRGRHNEQFF. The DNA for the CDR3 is TGTGCCAGCAGCCATCCCCGAGGACGGCACAATGAGCAGTTCTTC.

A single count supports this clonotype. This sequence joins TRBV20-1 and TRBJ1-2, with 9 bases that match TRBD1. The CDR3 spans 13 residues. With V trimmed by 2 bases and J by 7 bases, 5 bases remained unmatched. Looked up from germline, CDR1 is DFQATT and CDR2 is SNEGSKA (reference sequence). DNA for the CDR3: TGCAGTGCTAGACCTGGGACAGGGCGTGGCTACACCTTC. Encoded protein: CSARPGTGRGYTF.

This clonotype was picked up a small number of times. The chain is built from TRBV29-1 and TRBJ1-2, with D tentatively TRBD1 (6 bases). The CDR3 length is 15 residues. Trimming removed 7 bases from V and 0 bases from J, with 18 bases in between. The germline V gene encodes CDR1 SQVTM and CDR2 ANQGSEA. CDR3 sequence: CSGLTTGITNYGYTF. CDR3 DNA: TGCAGCGGACTGACAACAGGGATAACTAACTATGGCTACACCTTC.

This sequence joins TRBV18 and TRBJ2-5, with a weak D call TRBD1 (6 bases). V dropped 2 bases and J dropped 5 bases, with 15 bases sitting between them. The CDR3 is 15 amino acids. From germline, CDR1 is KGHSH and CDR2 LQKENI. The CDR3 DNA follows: TGTGCCAGCTCACCAAGCAAAGGGGGAAGGGAGACCCAGTACTTC. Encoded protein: CASSPSKGGRETQYF.

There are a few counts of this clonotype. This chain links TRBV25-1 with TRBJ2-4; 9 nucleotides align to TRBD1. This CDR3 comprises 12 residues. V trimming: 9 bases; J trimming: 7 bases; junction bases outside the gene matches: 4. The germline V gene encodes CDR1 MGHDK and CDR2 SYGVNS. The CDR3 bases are TGTGCCAGTACAGGGGGCGGGAACATTCAGTACTTC. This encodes CASTGGGNIQYF.

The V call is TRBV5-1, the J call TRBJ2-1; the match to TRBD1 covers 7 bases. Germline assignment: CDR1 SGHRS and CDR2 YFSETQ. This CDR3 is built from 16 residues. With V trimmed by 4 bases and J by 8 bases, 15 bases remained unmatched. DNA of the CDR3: TGCGCCAGCAGCCCCGGACAGGTCGGCTCGTGGCATGAGCAGTTCTTC. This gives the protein CASSPGQVGSWHEQFF.

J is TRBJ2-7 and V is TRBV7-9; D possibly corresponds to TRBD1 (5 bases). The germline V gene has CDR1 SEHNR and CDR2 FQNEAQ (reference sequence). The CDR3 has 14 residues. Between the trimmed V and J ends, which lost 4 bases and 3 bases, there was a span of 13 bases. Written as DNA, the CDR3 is TGTGCCAGCAGCTCTGACAAGGGGCTCTACGAGCAGTACTTC. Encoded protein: CASSSDKGLYEQYF.

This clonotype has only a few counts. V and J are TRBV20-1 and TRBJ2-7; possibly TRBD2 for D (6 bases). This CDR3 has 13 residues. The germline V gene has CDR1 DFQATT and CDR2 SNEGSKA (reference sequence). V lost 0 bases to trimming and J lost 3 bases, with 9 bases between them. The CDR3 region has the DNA TGCAGTGCTAGAGATCTAGCGAACTACGAGCAGTACTTC. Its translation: CSARDLANYEQYF.

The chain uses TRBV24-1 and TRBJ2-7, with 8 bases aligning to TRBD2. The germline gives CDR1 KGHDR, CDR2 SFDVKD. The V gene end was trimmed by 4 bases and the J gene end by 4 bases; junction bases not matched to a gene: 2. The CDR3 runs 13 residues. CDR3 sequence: CATSDRGGYEQYF. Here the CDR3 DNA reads TGTGCCACCAGTGACCGGGGGGGGTACGAGCAGTACTTC.

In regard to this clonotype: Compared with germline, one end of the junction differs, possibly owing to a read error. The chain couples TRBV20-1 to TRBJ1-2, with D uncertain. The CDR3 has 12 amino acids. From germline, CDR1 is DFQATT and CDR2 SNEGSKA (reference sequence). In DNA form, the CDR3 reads TGCAGTGCCAGAGCCCTGGAGAGAGGCTACACCTTC. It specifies CSARALERGYTF.

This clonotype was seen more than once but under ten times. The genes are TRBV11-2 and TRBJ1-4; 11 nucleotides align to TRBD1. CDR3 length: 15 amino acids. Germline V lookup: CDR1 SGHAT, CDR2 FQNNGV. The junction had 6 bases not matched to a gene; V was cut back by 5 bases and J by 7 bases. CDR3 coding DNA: TGTGCCAGCAGCCCCGGGACAGGGGGAAGTGAAAAACTGTTTTTT. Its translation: CASSPGTGGSEKLFF. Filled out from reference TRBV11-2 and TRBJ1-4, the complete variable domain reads EAGVAQSPRYKIIEKRQSVAFWCNPISGHATLYWYQQILGQGPKLLIQFQNNGVVDDSQLPKDRFSAERLKGVDSTLKIQPAKLEDSAVYLCASSPGTGGSEKLFFGSGTQLSVL.

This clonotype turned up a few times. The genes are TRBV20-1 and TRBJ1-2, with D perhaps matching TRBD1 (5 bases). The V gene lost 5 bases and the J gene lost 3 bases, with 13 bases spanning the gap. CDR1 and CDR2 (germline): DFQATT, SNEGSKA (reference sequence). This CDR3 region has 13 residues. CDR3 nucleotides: TGCAGTGCTGCAAGACAGAGATACTATGGCTACACCTTC. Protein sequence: CSAARQRYYGYTF.

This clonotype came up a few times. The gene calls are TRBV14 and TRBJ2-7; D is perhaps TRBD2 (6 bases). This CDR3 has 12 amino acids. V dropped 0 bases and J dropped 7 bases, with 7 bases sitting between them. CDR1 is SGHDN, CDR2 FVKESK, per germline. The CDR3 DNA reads TGTGCCAGCAGCCAAGATGGGGGGGAGCAGTACTTC. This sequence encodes CASSQDGGEQYF.

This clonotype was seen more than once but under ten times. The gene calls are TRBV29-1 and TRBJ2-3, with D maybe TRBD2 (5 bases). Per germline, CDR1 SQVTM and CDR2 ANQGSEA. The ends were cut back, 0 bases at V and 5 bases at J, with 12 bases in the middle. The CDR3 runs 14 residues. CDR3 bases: TGCAGCGTTGAAGACCGCCACGGAGGAGATACGCAGTATTTT. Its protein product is CSVEDRHGGDTQYF.

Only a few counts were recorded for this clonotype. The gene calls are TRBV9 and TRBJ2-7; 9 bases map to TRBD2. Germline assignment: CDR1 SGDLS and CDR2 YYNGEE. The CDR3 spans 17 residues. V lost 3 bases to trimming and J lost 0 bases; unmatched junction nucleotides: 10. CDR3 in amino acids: CASSEAVAGAGSYEQYF. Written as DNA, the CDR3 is TGTGCCAGCAGCGAGGCCGTAGCGGGGGCGGGCTCCTACGAGCAGTACTTC.

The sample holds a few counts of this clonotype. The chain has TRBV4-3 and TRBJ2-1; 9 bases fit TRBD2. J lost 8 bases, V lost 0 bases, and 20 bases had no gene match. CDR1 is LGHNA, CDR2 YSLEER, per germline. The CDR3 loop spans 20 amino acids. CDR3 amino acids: CASSQERGGRVASGKHEQFF. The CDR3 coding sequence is TGCGCCAGCAGCCAAGAACGAGGGGGGCGCGTGGCTAGCGGGAAGCATGAGCAGTTCTTC.

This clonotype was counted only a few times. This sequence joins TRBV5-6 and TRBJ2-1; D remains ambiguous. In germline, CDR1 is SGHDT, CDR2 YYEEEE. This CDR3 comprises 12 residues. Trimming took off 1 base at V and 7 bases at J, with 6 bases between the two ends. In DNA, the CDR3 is TGTGCCAGCAGCTTGCCAGCAAATGAGCAGTTCTTC. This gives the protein CASSLPANEQFF.

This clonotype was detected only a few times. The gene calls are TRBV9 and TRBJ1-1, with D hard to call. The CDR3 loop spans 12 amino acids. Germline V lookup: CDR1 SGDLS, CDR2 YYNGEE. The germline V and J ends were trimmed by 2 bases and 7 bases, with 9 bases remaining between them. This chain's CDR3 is CASSVSRDEAFF. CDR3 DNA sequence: TGTGCCAGCAGCGTCTCTAGGGATGAAGCTTTCTTT.

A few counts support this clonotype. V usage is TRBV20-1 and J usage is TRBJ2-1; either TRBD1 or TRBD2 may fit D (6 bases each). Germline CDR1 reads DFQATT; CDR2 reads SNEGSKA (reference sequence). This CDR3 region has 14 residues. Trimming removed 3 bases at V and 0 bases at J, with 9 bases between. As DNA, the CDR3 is TGCAGTGCTAGGAGGGGGGTCTCCTACAATGAGCAGTTCTTC. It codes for CSARRGVSYNEQFF.

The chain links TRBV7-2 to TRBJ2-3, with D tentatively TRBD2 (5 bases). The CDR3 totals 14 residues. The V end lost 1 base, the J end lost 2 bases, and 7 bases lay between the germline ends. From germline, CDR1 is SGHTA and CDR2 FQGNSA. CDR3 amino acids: CASSLGGNTDTQYF. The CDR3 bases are TGTGCCAGCAGCTTAGGAGGGAACACAGATACGCAGTATTTT.

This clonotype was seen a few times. The CDR3 DNA follows: TGTGCCAGCATTCGGGGCAGCGGCTATGGCTACACCTTC. Translated, it gives CASIRGSGYGYTF. The J gene is TRBJ1-2, the V gene TRBV7-2, with D possibly matching TRBD1 (5 bases). Germline CDR1 and CDR2: SGHTA and FQGNSA. V lost 7 bases, J lost 4 bases, and 13 bases lay in between. CDR3 size: 13 residues.

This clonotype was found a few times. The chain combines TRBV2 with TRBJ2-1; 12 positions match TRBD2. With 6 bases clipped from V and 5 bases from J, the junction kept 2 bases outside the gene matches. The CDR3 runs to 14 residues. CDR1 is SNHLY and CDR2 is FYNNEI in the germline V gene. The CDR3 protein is CASRGLAGNNEQFF. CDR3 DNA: TGTGCCAGCAGGGGACTAGCGGGTAACAATGAGCAGTTCTTC.

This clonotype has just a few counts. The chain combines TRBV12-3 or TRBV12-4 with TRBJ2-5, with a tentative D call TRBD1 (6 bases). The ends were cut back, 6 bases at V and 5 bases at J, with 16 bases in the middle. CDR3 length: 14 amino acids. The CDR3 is CASSRDRHEETQYF. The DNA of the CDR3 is TGTGCCAGCAGCCGTGACAGGCACGAGGAGACCCAGTACTTC.

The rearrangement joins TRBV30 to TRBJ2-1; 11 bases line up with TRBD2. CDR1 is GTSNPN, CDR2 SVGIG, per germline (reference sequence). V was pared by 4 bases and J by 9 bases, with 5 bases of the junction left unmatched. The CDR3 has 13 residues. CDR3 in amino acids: CAWTTSGMGEQFF. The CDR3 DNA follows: TGTGCCTGGACGACTAGCGGGATGGGTGAGCAGTTCTTC.

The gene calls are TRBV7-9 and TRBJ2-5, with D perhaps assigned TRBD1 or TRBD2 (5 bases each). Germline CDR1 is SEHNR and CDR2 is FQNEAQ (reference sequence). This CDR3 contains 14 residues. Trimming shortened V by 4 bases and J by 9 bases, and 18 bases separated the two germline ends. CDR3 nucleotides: TGTGCCAGCAGCTCCAGGGCTGTCCTGGAGGCCCAGTACTTC. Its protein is CASSSRAVLEAQYF.